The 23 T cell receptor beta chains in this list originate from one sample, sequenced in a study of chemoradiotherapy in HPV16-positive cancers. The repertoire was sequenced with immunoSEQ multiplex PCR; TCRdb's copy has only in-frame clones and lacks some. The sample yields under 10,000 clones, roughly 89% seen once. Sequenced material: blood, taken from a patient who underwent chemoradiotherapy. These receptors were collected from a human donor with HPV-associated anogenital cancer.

CDR3 loop: CASSLRTGATYEQYF. For the CDR3, the DNA is TGTGCCAGCAGCCTCCGGACAGGGGCAACCTACGAGCAGTACTTC. The chain links TRBV27 to TRBJ2-7; TRBD1 agrees at 9 bases. After removal of 6 bases from V and 2 bases from J, the junction contained 8 bases not matched to a gene. This CDR3 spans 15 amino acids. Per the germline V gene, CDR1 is MNHEY and CDR2 is SMNVEV (reference sequence).

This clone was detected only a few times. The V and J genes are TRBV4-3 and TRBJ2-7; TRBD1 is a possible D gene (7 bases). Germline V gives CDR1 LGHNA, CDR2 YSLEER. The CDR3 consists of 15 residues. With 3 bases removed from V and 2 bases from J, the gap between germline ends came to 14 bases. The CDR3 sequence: CASSQSGGQTYEQYF. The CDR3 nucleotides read TGCGCCAGCAGCCAGTCCGGGGGACAGACCTACGAGCAGTACTTC.

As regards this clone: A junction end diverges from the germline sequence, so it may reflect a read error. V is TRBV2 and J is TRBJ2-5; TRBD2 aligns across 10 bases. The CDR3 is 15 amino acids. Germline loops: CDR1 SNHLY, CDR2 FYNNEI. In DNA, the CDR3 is TGTGCCAGCAGGGAAGGCGGACTAGCGGAAGAGACCCAGTACTTC. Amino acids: CASREGGLAEETQYF.

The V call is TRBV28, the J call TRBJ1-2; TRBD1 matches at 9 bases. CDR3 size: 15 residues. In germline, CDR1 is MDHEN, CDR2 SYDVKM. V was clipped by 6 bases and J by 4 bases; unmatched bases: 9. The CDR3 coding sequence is TGTGCCAGCAGACTCACAGGGGGCCGAGCCTATGGCTACACCTTC. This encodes CASRLTGGRAYGYTF.

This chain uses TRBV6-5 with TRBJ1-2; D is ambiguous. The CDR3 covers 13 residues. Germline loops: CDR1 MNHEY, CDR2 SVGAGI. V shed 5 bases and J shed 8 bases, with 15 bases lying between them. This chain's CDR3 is CASSVYGSRGYTF. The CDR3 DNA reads TGTGCCAGCAGTGTGTATGGGAGCCGGGGCTACACCTTC.

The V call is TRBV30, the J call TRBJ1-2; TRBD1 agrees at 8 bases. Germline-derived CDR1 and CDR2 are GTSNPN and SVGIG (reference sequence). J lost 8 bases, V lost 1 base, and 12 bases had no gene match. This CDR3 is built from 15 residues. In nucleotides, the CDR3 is TGTGCCTGGAGTGACGGACAGGGAAATAGGAAGGGCTACACCTTC. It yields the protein CAWSDGQGNRKGYTF.

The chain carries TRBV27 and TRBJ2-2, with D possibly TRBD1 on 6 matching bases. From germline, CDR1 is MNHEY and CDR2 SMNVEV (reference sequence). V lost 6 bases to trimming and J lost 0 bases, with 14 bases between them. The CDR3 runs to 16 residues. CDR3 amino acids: CASRRTAQTNTGELFF. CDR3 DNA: TGTGCCAGCAGACGGACAGCCCAAACGAACACCGGGGAGCTGTTTTTT.

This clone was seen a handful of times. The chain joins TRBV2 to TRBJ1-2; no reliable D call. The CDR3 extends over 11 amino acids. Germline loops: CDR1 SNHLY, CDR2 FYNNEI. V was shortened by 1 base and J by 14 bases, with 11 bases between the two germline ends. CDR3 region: CASSEGLGSTF. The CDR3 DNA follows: TGTGCCAGCAGTGAAGGGTTAGGGAGTACCTTC.

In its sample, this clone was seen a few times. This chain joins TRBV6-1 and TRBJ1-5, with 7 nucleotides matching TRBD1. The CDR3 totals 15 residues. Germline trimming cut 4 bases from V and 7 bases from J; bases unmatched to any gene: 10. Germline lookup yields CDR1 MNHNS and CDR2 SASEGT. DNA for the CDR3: TGTGCCAGCAGTGTCGGGGCAGGGGGAGGACAGCCCCAGCATTTT. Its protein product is CASSVGAGGGQPQHF.

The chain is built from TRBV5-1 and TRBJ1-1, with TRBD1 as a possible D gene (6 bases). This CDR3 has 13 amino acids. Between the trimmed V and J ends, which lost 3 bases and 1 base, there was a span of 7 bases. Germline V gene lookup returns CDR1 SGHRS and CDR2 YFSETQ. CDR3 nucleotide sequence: TGCGCCAGCAGCTCACAGGGGAACACTGAAGCTTTCTTT. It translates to CASSSQGNTEAFF.

CDR3 residues: CATSRDMETQYF. The CDR3 coding sequence is TGTGCCACCAGCAGAGATATGGAGACCCAGTACTTC. The genes are TRBV15 and TRBJ2-5; unclear D gene. CDR1 is LNHNV, CDR2 YYDKDF, per germline (reference sequence). Trimming removed 0 bases at V and 5 bases at J, with 4 bases between. CDR3 length: 12 residues.

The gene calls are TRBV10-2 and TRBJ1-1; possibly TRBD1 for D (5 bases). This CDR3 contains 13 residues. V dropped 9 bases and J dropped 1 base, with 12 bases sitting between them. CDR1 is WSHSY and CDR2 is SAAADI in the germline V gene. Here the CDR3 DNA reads TGCGCCAGTATCCGGGACCCGAACACTGAAGCTTTCTTT. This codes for CASIRDPNTEAFF.

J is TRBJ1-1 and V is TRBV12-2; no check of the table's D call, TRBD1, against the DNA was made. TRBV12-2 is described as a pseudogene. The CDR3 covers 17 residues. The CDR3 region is CASRPDPDQGGRTEAFF. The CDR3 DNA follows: TGTGCAAGTCGCCCAGATCCTGATCAGGGTGGAAGAACTGAAGCTTTCTTT.

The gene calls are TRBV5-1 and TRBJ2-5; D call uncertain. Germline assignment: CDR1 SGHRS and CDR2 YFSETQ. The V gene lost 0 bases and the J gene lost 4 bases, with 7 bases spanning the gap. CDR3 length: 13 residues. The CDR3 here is CASSLAWSETQYF. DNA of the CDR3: TGCGCCAGCAGCTTGGCCTGGTCAGAGACCCAGTACTTC.

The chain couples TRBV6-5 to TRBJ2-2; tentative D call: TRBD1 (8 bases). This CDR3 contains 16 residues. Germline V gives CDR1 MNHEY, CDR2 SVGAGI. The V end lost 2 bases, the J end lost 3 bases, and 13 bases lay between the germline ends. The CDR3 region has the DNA TGTGCCAGCAGTTACGCTACAGGGGGGGACACCGGGGAGCTGTTTTTT. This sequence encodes CASSYATGGDTGELFF.

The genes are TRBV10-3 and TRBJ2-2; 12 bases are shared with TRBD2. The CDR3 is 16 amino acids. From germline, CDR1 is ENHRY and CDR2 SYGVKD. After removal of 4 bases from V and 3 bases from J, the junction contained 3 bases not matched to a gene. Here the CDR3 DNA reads TGTGCCATCAGTGGACTAGCGGGGGCGGACACCGGGGAGCTGTTTTTT. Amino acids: CAISGLAGADTGELFF.

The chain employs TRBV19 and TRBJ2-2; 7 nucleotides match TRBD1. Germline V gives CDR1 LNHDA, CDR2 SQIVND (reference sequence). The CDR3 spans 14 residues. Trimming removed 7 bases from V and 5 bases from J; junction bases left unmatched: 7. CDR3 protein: CASTRRGNTGELFF. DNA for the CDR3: TGTGCCAGTACCCGCAGGGGGAATACCGGGGAGCTGTTTTTT.

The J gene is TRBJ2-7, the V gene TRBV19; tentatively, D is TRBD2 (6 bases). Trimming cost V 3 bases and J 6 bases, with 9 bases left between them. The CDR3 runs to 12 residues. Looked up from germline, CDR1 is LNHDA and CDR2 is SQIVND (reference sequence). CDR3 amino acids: CASSMRGAEQYV. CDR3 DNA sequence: TGTGCCAGTAGTATGCGGGGTGCCGAGCAGTACGTC.

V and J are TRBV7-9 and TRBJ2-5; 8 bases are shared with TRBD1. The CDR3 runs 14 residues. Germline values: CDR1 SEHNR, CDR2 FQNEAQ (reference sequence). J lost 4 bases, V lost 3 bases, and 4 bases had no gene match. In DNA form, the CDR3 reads TGTGCCAGCAGCTTTTCAGGGGGCGTAGAGACCCAGTACTTC. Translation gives CASSFSGGVETQYF.

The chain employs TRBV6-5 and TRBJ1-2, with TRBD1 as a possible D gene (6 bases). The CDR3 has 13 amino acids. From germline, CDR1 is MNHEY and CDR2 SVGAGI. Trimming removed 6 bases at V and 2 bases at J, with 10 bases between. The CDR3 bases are TGTGCCAGCAGCCCCCAGGGGAACTATGGCTACACCTTC. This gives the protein CASSPQGNYGYTF.

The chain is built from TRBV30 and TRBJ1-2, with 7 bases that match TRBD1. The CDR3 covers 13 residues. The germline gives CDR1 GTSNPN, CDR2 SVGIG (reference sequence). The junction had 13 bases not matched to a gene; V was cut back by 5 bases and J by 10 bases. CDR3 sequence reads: CAWGVASQGDYTF. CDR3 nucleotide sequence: TGTGCCTGGGGAGTCGCAAGCCAGGGGGACTACACCTTC.

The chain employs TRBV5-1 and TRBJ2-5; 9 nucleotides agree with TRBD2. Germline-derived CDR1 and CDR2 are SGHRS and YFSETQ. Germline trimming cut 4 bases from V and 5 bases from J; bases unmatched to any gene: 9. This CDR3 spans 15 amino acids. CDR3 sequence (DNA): TGCGCCAGCAGCCCCAGGGCGGGGGGGCTCGAGACCCAGTACTTC. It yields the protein CASSPRAGGLETQYF.

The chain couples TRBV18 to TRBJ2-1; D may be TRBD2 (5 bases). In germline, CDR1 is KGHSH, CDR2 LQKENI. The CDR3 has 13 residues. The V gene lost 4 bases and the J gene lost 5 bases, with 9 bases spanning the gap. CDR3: CASSLMGDNEQFF. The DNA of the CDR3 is TGTGCCAGCTCACTCATGGGAGACAATGAGCAGTTCTTC.